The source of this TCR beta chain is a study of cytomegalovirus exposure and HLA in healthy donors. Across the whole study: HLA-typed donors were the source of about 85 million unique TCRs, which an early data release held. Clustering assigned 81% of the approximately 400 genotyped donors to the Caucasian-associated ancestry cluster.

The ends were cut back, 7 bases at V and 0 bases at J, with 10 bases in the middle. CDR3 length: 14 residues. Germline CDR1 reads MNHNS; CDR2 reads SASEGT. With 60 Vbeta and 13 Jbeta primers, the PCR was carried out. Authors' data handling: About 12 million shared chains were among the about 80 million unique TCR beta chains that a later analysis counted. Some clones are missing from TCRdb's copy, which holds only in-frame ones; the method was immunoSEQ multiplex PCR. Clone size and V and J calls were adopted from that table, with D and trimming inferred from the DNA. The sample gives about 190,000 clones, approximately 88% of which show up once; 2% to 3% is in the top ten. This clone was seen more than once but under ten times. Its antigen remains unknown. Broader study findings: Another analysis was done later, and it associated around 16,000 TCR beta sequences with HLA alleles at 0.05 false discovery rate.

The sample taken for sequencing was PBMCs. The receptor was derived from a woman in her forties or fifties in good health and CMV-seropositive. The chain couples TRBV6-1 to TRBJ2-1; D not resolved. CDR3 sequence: CASIPPVSYNEQFF. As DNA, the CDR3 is TGTGCCAGCATCCCGCCAGTCTCCTACAATGAGCAGTTCTTC.